This T cell receptor (beta chain) was profiled in a study of T cell responses to AZD1222 COVID-19 vaccine. About this clone itself: What it binds is unknown.

General study findings and limits: The repertoires were collected only after the peak T cell response. Donors in the cohort were predominantly white British and more often female, and clonal diversity was possibly underestimated.

The CDR3 contains 12 residues. Trimming stripped 7 bases from V and 11 bases from J, with 17 bases between. Germline assignment: CDR1 LNHDA and CDR2 SQIVND (reference sequence). Assay: immunoSEQ multiplex PCR; the TCRdb copy retains only in-frame clones and omits some. The sample carries around 110,000 clones, more than 75% recorded once. This TCR came from an adult in good health. The starting material was peripheral blood, obtained on day 0 of AZD1222 vaccination. The rearrangement joins TRBV19 to TRBJ1-1; no definite D call. CDR3 in amino acids: CASTERVSRAFF. CDR3 nucleotide sequence: TGTGCCAGTACCGAGAGGGTCTCGCGCGCTTTCTTT. The full variable domain, rest sourced from reference TRBV19 and TRBJ1-1, is DGGITQSPKYLFRKEGQNVTLSCEQNLNHDAMYWYRQDPGQGLRLIYYSQIVNDFQKGDIAEGYSVSREKKESFPLTVTSAQKNPTAFYLCASTERVSRAFFGQGTRLTVV.